The 10 T cell receptor beta chains in this list originate from one sample, sequenced in a study of blood T cell repertoires in COVID-19. TCRdb keeps only in-frame clones here, not all; method: immunoSEQ multiplex PCR. This table has about 90,000 clones, around 90% appearing once. Input material: peripheral blood. These receptors all stem from a man aged 45-60 years with COVID-19, enrolled during active disease.

Concerning this clone: In the same sample, other DNA sequences code for this CDR3. The chain combines TRBV15 with TRBJ2-7; 13 positions match TRBD2. This CDR3 region has 14 residues. Per germline, CDR1 LNHNV and CDR2 YYDKDF (reference sequence). V lost 4 bases, J lost 4 bases, and 1 base stayed unmatched. CDR3 in DNA: TGTGCCACCAGCACGGGACTAGCGGGATACGAGCAGTACTTC. It is translated as CATSTGLAGYEQYF.

The chain employs TRBV2 and TRBJ1-2; perhaps TRBD1 as D (6 bases). There are 12 residues in the CDR3. Trimming took 9 bases from V and 6 from J, leaving 14 bases between them. Germline V gene lookup returns CDR1 SNHLY and CDR2 FYNNEI. The CDR3 DNA reads as TGTGCCAGAAGAACAGGGATAAATGGCTACACCTTC. This sequence encodes CARRTGINGYTF.

The chain couples TRBV5-6 to TRBJ1-2; TRBD1 might be the D (6 bases). The V gene lost 0 bases and the J gene lost 8 bases, with 11 bases spanning the gap. Looked up from germline, CDR1 is SGHDT and CDR2 is YYEEEE. The CDR3 totals 13 residues. CDR3 sequence reads: CASSLGGLGGYTF. As DNA, the CDR3 is TGTGCCAGCAGCTTGGGGGGGCTGGGCGGCTACACCTTC.

The rearrangement joins TRBV5-1 to TRBJ2-2, with 7 positions matching TRBD2. Per the germline V gene, CDR1 is SGHRS and CDR2 is YFSETQ. Trimming removed 0 bases from V and 4 bases from J; junction bases left unmatched: 12. CDR3 size: 18 residues. Written as DNA, the CDR3 is TGCGCCAGCAGCTTGGAATATCGCGGGCTAGCGGCCACCGGGGAGCTGTTTTTT. Encoded protein: CASSLEYRGLAATGELFF. The whole variable domain, filled in from reference TRBV5-1 and TRBJ2-2, reads KAGVTQTPRYLIKTRGQQVTLSCSPISGHRSVSWYQQTPGQGLQFLFEYFSETQRNKGNFPGRFSGRQFSNSRSEMNVSTLELGDSALYLCASSLEYRGLAATGELFFGEGSRLTVL.

This sequence joins TRBV29-1 and TRBJ1-4; no firm D call. This CDR3 is built from 11 residues. Germline-derived CDR1 and CDR2 are SQVTM and ANQGSEA. V was cut by 6 bases and J by 3 bases, with 5 bases left in between. CDR3: CSVQPNEKLFF. In DNA form, the CDR3 reads TGCAGCGTACAGCCTAATGAAAAACTGTTTTTT.

This chain links TRBV7-9 with TRBJ1-5; D call uncertain. The CDR3 is 15 residues long. The V end lost 1 base, the J end lost 1 base, and 8 bases lay between the germline ends. Per germline, CDR1 SEHNR and CDR2 FQNEAQ (reference sequence). The CDR3 is CASSLEGGSNQPQHF. The CDR3 DNA follows: TGTGCCAGCAGCTTAGAGGGAGGAAGCAATCAGCCCCAGCATTTT.

The chain uses TRBV5-4 and TRBJ1-4, with 10 bases aligning to TRBD1. Germline V gene lookup returns CDR1 SGHNT and CDR2 YYREEE (reference sequence). This CDR3 is 17 amino acids long. V shed 3 bases, J shed 7 bases, and the junction held 12 bases outside the gene matches. The DNA of the CDR3 is TGTGCCAGCAGCTCGACCCTCCGGACAGGGGGGGGTGAAAAACTGTTTTTT. Its protein is CASSSTLRTGGGEKLFF.

J is TRBJ1-1 and V is TRBV18; D is uncertain. CDR1 and CDR2 (germline): KGHSH, LQKENI. The CDR3 has 13 amino acids. V was pared by 3 bases and J by 3 bases, with 8 bases between. CDR3 DNA: TGTGCCAGCTCACCGTCGGCGGACACTGAAGCTTTCTTT. Protein: CASSPSADTEAFF.

For the CDR3, the DNA is TGCGCCAGCAGCACGGGATCCCGGACAGGGGGCTATGGCTACACCTTC. Encoded protein: CASSTGSRTGGYGYTF. This rearrangement joins TRBV5-1 to TRBJ1-2; TRBD1 aligns across 10 bases. Germline V gives CDR1 SGHRS, CDR2 YFSETQ. This CDR3 has 16 residues. The V and J ends lost 4 bases and 4 bases, in that order; junction bases with no gene match: 10.

This chain joins TRBV9 and TRBJ1-1, with D perhaps matching TRBD1 (6 bases). The germline V and J ends were trimmed by 8 bases and 1 base, with 12 bases remaining between them. This CDR3 contains 13 residues. Germline V gene lookup returns CDR1 SGDLS and CDR2 YYNGEE. The CDR3 sequence: CASGGGQNTEAFF. CDR3 bases: TGTGCCAGTGGGGGCGGCCAGAACACTGAAGCTTTCTTT.